Each of the 26 T cell receptor beta chains below was sequenced from the same sample in a study of OX40 agonist ivuxolimab in advanced cancers. Using immunoSEQ multiplex PCR, the repertoire was profiled, and TCRdb retains in-frame clones only, with some absent. The sample contains 70,000 to 95,000 clones, about 94% of which appear only once. The source material was CD4+ or CD8+ T cells sorted from blood, sampled in a trial of the OX40 agonist ivuxolimab. These receptors were taken from an adult with an advanced solid tumor such as melanoma, head and neck, liver or kidney cancer.

The J gene is TRBJ2-7, the V gene TRBV9; 9 bases are shared with TRBD1. Germline V CDR1 and CDR2: SGDLS, YYNGEE. There are 14 residues in the CDR3. The ends lost 3 bases at V and 3 bases at J; junction bases unmatched: 4. The CDR3 nucleotides read TGTGCCAGCAGCGCGGACAGGGGAAGCTACGAGCAGTACTTC. As protein: CASSADRGSYEQYF.

The rearrangement joins TRBV7-6 to TRBJ1-6; 9 bases are shared with TRBD1. The length of the CDR3 is 16 residues. Germline V lookup: CDR1 SGHVS, CDR2 FNYEAQ. V was clipped by 6 bases and J by 6 bases; unmatched bases: 9. The CDR3 reads CASSPRTGAFNSPLHF. CDR3 nucleotide sequence: TGTGCCAGCAGTCCTCGGACAGGGGCATTTAATTCACCCCTCCACTTT.

The chain carries TRBV10-3 and TRBJ1-1; D gene uncertain. The CDR3 has 13 amino acids. Germline CDR1 is ENHRY and CDR2 is SYGVKD. Trimming pared 4 bases from V and 6 bases from J, leaving 12 bases between. In DNA form, the CDR3 reads TGTGCCATCAGTGTTGGAGTCAGCTCTGAAGCTTTCTTT. Encoded protein: CAISVGVSSEAFF.

The J gene is TRBJ2-3, the V gene TRBV5-1, with 12 nucleotides matching TRBD2. Germline V gene data show CDR1 as SGHRS and CDR2 as YFSETQ. The V gene end was trimmed by 3 bases and the J gene end by 6 bases; junction bases not matched to a gene: 8. CDR3 length: 16 amino acids. The CDR3 loop reads CASSSMTSGGWDTQYF. CDR3 bases: TGCGCCAGCAGCTCAATGACTAGCGGGGGATGGGATACGCAGTATTTT.

The rearrangement links TRBV14 to TRBJ2-2; D possibly corresponds to TRBD1 (5 bases). The CDR3 sequence is 14 residues long. Germline CDR1 reads SGHDN; CDR2 reads FVKESK. The V and J ends lost 4 bases and 6 bases respectively, with 12 bases between them. As DNA, the CDR3 is TGTGCCAGCAGCCTGGGGCTGTGGTCCGGGGAGCTGTTTTTT. It yields the protein CASSLGLWSGELFF.

V is TRBV27 and J is TRBJ1-2; D might be TRBD1 (5 bases). The V gene's germline CDR1 is MNHEY and CDR2 SMNVEV (reference sequence). The CDR3 length is 16 residues. Trimming stripped 5 bases from V and 3 bases from J, with 19 bases between. The CDR3 loop is CASSPLPRRTHYGYTF. The CDR3 nucleotides read TGTGCCAGCAGTCCCCTCCCCCGACGGACACACTATGGCTACACCTTC.

CDR3 loop: CASSMGAGPYGYTF. Written as DNA, the CDR3 is TGTGCCAGTAGTATGGGTGCCGGACCGTATGGCTACACCTTC. This sequence joins TRBV19 and TRBJ1-2; D gene uncertain. Between the trimmed V and J ends, which lost 3 bases and 5 bases, there was a span of 13 bases. The CDR3 length is 14 residues. CDR1 is LNHDA and CDR2 is SQIVND in the germline V gene (reference sequence). Complete variable domain (other parts from reference TRBV19 and TRBJ1-2): DGGITQSPKYLFRKEGQNVTLSCEQNLNHDAMYWYRQDPGQGLRLIYYSQIVNDFQKGDIAEGYSVSREKKESFPLTVTSAQKNPTAFYLCASSMGAGPYGYTFGSGTRLTVV.

The chain uses TRBV15 and TRBJ2-1; D is unclear. V was cut by 0 bases and J by 8 bases, with 11 bases left in between. Germline CDR1 is LNHNV and CDR2 is YYDKDF (reference sequence). The CDR3 spans 14 residues. CDR3 amino acids: CATSRDLAGDEQFF. The CDR3 nucleotides are TGTGCCACCAGCAGAGATCTTGCTGGGGATGAGCAGTTCTTC.

Only one count was recorded for this clone. The chain combines TRBV4-1 with TRBJ1-5; D is unresolved. The length of the CDR3 is 17 residues. Germline V CDR1 and CDR2: MGHRA, YSYEKL. V gave up 0 bases and J gave up 0 bases, with 12 bases separating them. CDR3 region: CASSQEVGVYSNQPQHF. CDR3 bases: TGCGCCAGCAGCCAAGAAGTGGGAGTTTATAGCAATCAGCCCCAGCATTTT.

The rearrangement uses TRBV15 and TRBJ1-2; D not certain. Germline V lookup: CDR1 LNHNV, CDR2 YYDKDF (reference sequence). This CDR3 has 13 residues. Trimming shortened V by 4 bases and J by 10 bases, and 16 bases separated the two germline ends. CDR3 region: CATSIGVAIDYTF. The CDR3 DNA reads as TGTGCCACCAGCATAGGCGTGGCGATTGACTACACCTTC.

This clone was found a few times. The chain uses TRBV28 and TRBJ1-2; 9 nucleotides line up with TRBD1. Germline CDR1 reads MDHEN; CDR2 reads SYDVKM. The CDR3 is made up of 13 amino acids. With V trimmed by 5 bases and J by 7 bases, 5 bases remained unmatched. This CDR3 is CASSPPGQGGYTF. As DNA, the CDR3 is TGTGCCAGCAGTCCCCCGGGACAGGGTGGCTACACCTTC.

The genes are TRBV4-2 and TRBJ2-1; 10 bases line up with TRBD2. The CDR3 has 17 amino acids. V trimming: 4 bases; J trimming: 2 bases; junction bases outside the gene matches: 8. The germline V gene encodes CDR1 LGHNA and CDR2 YNFKEQ. The CDR3 reads CASSPGTGTSAYNEQFF. Written as DNA, the CDR3 is TGTGCCAGCAGCCCGGGGACCGGGACTAGCGCCTACAATGAGCAGTTCTTC.

This chain uses TRBV6-6 with TRBJ2-2; D unresolved. This CDR3 has 16 residues. Trimming removed 2 bases from V and 0 bases from J, with 10 bases in between. Germline V CDR1 and CDR2: MNHNY, SVGAGI (reference sequence). The CDR3 is CASSYTPPANTGELFF. The CDR3 DNA reads TGTGCCAGCAGTTACACCCCCCCGGCGAACACCGGGGAGCTGTTTTTT.

The J gene is TRBJ1-2, the V gene TRBV28; D call uncertain. CDR1 MDHEN and CDR2 SYDVKM come from the germline V gene. CDR3 size: 13 residues. Trimming removed 5 bases at V and 7 bases at J, with 14 bases between. The CDR3 nucleotides read TGTGCCAGCAGTATCAAATCGGGCCCTGGCTACACCTTC. Its protein product is CASSIKSGPGYTF.

The CDR3 region is CASSLDGPPNYGYTF. The CDR3 coding sequence is TGTGCCAGCAGCTTGGATGGGCCACCTAACTATGGCTACACCTTC. V is TRBV7-9 and J is TRBJ1-2; unclear D gene. The CDR3 spans 15 residues. From germline, CDR1 is SEHNR and CDR2 FQNEAQ (reference sequence). V was pared by 3 bases and J by 0 bases, with 11 bases between.

The V call is TRBV7-3, the J call TRBJ2-7, with 8 bases identical to TRBD1. The V segment lost 4 bases and the J segment 2 bases; nucleotides outside the gene matches: 7. The length of the CDR3 is 15 residues. Per germline, CDR1 SGHTA and CDR2 FQGTGA. The CDR3 spells CASSSNHRGAYEQYF. CDR3 nucleotides: TGTGCCAGCAGCTCCAACCACAGGGGGGCCTACGAGCAGTACTTC.

DNA for the CDR3: TGCGCCAGCAGCTTCCCGACAGGGAAGGTCGAGCAGTACTTC. This sequence encodes CASSFPTGKVEQYF. The V and J genes are TRBV5-1 and TRBJ2-7, with 7 bases aligning to TRBD1. J gave up 6 bases and V 2 bases, and 8 bases lay outside the gene matches. The CDR3 runs 14 residues. Germline values: CDR1 SGHRS, CDR2 YFSETQ.

The chain links TRBV6-5 to TRBJ1-1; no definite D call. The CDR3 contains 13 residues. In germline, CDR1 is MNHEY, CDR2 SVGAGI. The V gene lost 5 bases and the J gene lost 1 base, with 8 bases spanning the gap. CDR3 sequence (DNA): TGTGCCAGCAGTCGCCCGGCGAACACTGAAGCTTTCTTT. It translates to CASSRPANTEAFF.

The chain couples TRBV5-6 to TRBJ1-1, with unresolved D. Germline V gene data show CDR1 as SGHDT and CDR2 as YYEEEE. This CDR3 spans 13 amino acids. Trimming shortened V by 0 bases and J by 1 base, and 4 bases separated the two germline ends. CDR3 amino acids: CASSLETNTEAFF. The CDR3 region has the DNA TGTGCCAGCAGCTTGGAGACGAACACTGAAGCTTTCTTT.

The V and J genes are TRBV9 and TRBJ2-1; 15 positions agree with TRBD2. CDR1 SGDLS and CDR2 YYNGEE come from the germline V gene. With V trimmed by 3 bases and J by 5 bases, 0 bases remained unmatched. This CDR3 comprises 15 residues. CDR3 bases: TGTGCCAGCAGCGGGACTAGCGGGGGGGACAATGAGCAGTTCTTC. Protein: CASSGTSGGDNEQFF.

The chain recombines TRBV6-5 with TRBJ1-3; unclear D gene. CDR3 length: 14 amino acids. With 7 bases removed from V and 4 bases from J, the gap between germline ends came to 14 bases. Germline CDR1 MNHEY, CDR2 SVGAGI. This chain's CDR3 is CASTLASDGNTIYF. CDR3 sequence (DNA): TGTGCCAGCACCCTCGCCTCTGACGGAAACACCATATATTTT.

The chain has TRBV5-5 and TRBJ1-2, with 7 positions matching TRBD1. Trimming cost V 4 bases and J 8 bases; bases outside gene matches: 14. Germline CDR1 SGHKS, CDR2 YYEKEE (reference sequence). This CDR3 has 15 residues. This chain's CDR3 is CASSNGDSLPGGYTF. The CDR3 nucleotides read TGTGCCAGCAGCAACGGGGACAGCCTTCCGGGCGGCTACACCTTC.

This clone was recorded once. This chain links TRBV29-1 with TRBJ2-3; D is unclear. Germline assignment: CDR1 SQVTM and CDR2 ANQGSEA. The length of the CDR3 is 13 residues. V was trimmed by 6 bases and J by 4 bases, leaving 14 bases between them. The CDR3 DNA reads as TGCAGCGTGAAGGGCGCTACCCCAGATACGCAGTATTTT. It specifies CSVKGATPDTQYF.

This clone was seen once. The V and J genes are TRBV7-9 and TRBJ2-2; 7 nucleotides align to TRBD1. The CDR3 has 13 residues. The J segment lost 8 bases and the V segment lost 5 bases, leaving 5 bases of the junction unmatched. Germline loops: CDR1 SEHNR, CDR2 FQNEAQ (reference sequence). As DNA, the CDR3 is TGTGCCAGCAGCCAAGGGGGCCTGGGGGAGCTGTTTTTT. This gives the protein CASSQGGLGELFF.

V and J are TRBV19 and TRBJ1-2; D call uncertain. CDR1 is LNHDA, CDR2 SQIVND, per germline (reference sequence). The CDR3 runs to 12 residues. Trimming took off 3 bases at V and 6 bases at J, with 8 bases between the two ends. The CDR3 spells CASSIDLHGYTF. In nucleotides, the CDR3 is TGTGCCAGTAGTATTGACCTCCATGGCTACACCTTC. Full variable domain (missing parts from reference TRBV19 and TRBJ1-2): DGGITQSPKYLFRKEGQNVTLSCEQNLNHDAMYWYRQDPGQGLRLIYYSQIVNDFQKGDIAEGYSVSREKKESFPLTVTSAQKNPTAFYLCASSIDLHGYTFGSGTRLTVV.

This sequence joins TRBV7-9 and TRBJ2-5, with D possibly matching TRBD2 (6 bases). CDR3 length: 18 amino acids. Germline V lookup: CDR1 SEHNR, CDR2 FQNEAQ (reference sequence). Trimming stripped 2 bases from V and 0 bases from J, with 19 bases between. CDR3 protein: CASSLLGTGELYQETQYF. The CDR3 DNA is TGTGCCAGCAGCTTATTAGGGACTGGCGAACTGTACCAAGAGACCCAGTACTTC.